Presented here are 21 T cell receptor beta chains from one specimen sequenced in a study of blood T cell repertoires in COVID-19. Generated by immunoSEQ multiplex PCR, the TCRdb table keeps only in-frame clones and is missing some. The sample yields fewer than 250,000 clones, about 90% seen once. Sequencing used PBMCs or T cells enriched from blood (not recorded which). Every receptor here comes from a woman aged 30 to 39 who had been exposed to COVID-19.

This sequence joins TRBV3-1 (or the pseudogene TRBV3-2) and TRBJ1-3; TRBD1 is a possible D gene (5 bases). Trimming left V 4 bases short and J 4 bases short, with 11 bases between. The CDR3 contains 14 residues. Per germline, CDR1 LGHDT and CDR2 YNNKEL (reference sequence). This CDR3 is CASSLTGIGNTIYF. The CDR3 DNA is TGTGCCAGCAGCCTCACAGGAATCGGAAACACCATATATTTT.

The rearrangement links TRBV10-3 to TRBJ2-7; 7 bases are shared with TRBD1. The CDR3 totals 14 residues. Germline values: CDR1 ENHRY, CDR2 SYGVKD. With V trimmed by 6 bases and J by 0 bases, 5 bases remained unmatched. CDR3 bases: TGTGCCATCAGCTCGGGACAGCTCTCCTACGAGCAGTACTTC. Its protein product is CAISSGQLSYEQYF.

The chain combines TRBV12-5 with TRBJ1-1; a weak D match, TRBD1 (5 bases). Trimming shortened V by 7 bases and J by 6 bases, and 12 bases separated the two germline ends. Per germline, CDR1 LGHNT and CDR2 FRNRAP. The CDR3 has 12 amino acids. The CDR3 DNA sequence: TGTGCTAGTGCCCCCGCGGGGGCTGAAGCTTTCTTT. Its translation is CASAPAGAEAFF.

The genes are TRBV2 and TRBJ2-1; 8 nucleotides match TRBD2. The junction had 10 bases not matched to a gene; V was cut back by 1 base and J by 2 bases. Per germline, CDR1 SNHLY and CDR2 FYNNEI. The CDR3 contains 18 residues. CDR3 sequence (DNA): TGTGCCAGCAGTGAAGGCTCGGGAGGGCCTCCGGCCTACAATGAGCAGTTCTTC. Encoded protein: CASSEGSGGPPAYNEQFF.

In its sample, this clone was seen a few times. V usage is TRBV5-5 and J usage is TRBJ1-2; 7 positions match TRBD1. Germline trimming cut 0 bases from V and 4 bases from J; bases unmatched to any gene: 6. The CDR3 loop spans 15 amino acids. The V gene's germline CDR1 is SGHKS and CDR2 YYEKEE (reference sequence). This CDR3 reads CASSLARGQSYGYTF. As DNA, the CDR3 is TGTGCCAGCAGCTTGGCCCGGGGACAGAGCTATGGCTACACCTTC.

The chain couples TRBV19 to TRBJ1-5; possibly TRBD1 for D (6 bases). V was pared by 3 bases and J by 6 bases, with 15 bases between. Germline CDR1 LNHDA, CDR2 SQIVND (reference sequence). This CDR3 has 15 amino acids. CDR3 in amino acids: CASSMNRVAPQPQHF. The CDR3 coding sequence is TGTGCCAGTAGTATGAACAGGGTCGCCCCTCAGCCCCAGCATTTT.

The chain has TRBV9 and TRBJ2-2, with no clear D. V lost 0 bases, J lost 0 bases, and 9 bases lay in between. The CDR3 is 16 residues long. Per the germline V gene, CDR1 is SGDLS and CDR2 is YYNGEE. The CDR3 sequence is CASSVVAVANTGELFF. CDR3 nucleotides: TGTGCCAGCAGCGTAGTGGCAGTTGCGAACACCGGGGAGCTGTTTTTT. Full variable domain (outside the CDR3, taken from reference TRBV9 and TRBJ2-2): DSGVTQTPKHLITATGQRVTLRCSPRSGDLSVYWYQQSLDQGLQFLIQYYNGEERAKGNILERFSAQQFPDLHSELNLSSLELGDSALYFCASSVVAVANTGELFFGEGSRLTVL.

The chain has TRBV6-5 and TRBJ1-5; TRBD1 agrees at 9 bases. The CDR3 loop spans 15 amino acids. Per the germline V gene, CDR1 is MNHEY and CDR2 is SVGAGI. V lost 8 bases to trimming and J lost 3 bases; unmatched junction nucleotides: 8. CDR3 sequence reads: CASSPGTGSNQPQHF. DNA for the CDR3: TGTGCCAGCTCTCCCGGGACAGGGTCCAATCAGCCCCAGCATTTT.

This clone was seen only once. The chain has TRBV19 and TRBJ1-5; tentatively, D is TRBD1 (6 bases). Trimming pared 4 bases from V and 3 bases from J, leaving 16 bases between. CDR3 length equals 16 residues. Looked up from germline, CDR1 is LNHDA and CDR2 is SQIVND (reference sequence). This CDR3 is CASSKDRFTLNQPQHF. DNA for the CDR3: TGTGCCAGTAGTAAAGACAGGTTCACGCTCAATCAGCCCCAGCATTTT.

This clone was seen a few times. The chain employs TRBV2 and TRBJ1-6; TRBD1 is a possible D gene (6 bases). The V and J ends lost 6 bases and 5 bases respectively, with 14 bases between them. From germline, CDR1 is SNHLY and CDR2 FYNNEI. The CDR3 extends over 15 amino acids. The CDR3 region is CASRQTGADNSPLHF. Written as DNA, the CDR3 is TGTGCCAGCAGGCAGACAGGAGCCGATAATTCACCCCTCCACTTT.

This clone was seen a few times. This rearrangement joins TRBV6-4 to TRBJ2-3; D is unclear. Trimming took off 4 bases at V and 4 bases at J, with 9 bases between the two ends. Germline V gene sequence: CDR1 MRHNA, CDR2 SNTAGT. CDR3 length: 13 residues. CDR3 residues: CASSVSEADTQYF. The CDR3 nucleotides are TGTGCCAGCAGTGTTTCCGAGGCAGATACGCAGTATTTT.

J is TRBJ1-2 and V is TRBV5-1; D not certain. Germline assignment: CDR1 SGHRS and CDR2 YFSETQ. CDR3 length: 14 amino acids. V shed 4 bases and J shed 4 bases, with 14 bases lying between them. The CDR3 sequence is CASSPRSAGYGYTF. CDR3 nucleotide sequence: TGCGCCAGCAGCCCACGGTCGGCAGGCTATGGCTACACCTTC.

This clone was seen a few times. The chain employs TRBV4-2 and TRBJ1-5; D is possibly TRBD1 (6 bases). Germline loops: CDR1 LGHNA, CDR2 YNFKEQ. Trimming took 3 bases from V and 5 from J, leaving 14 bases between them. The CDR3 runs to 15 residues. The CDR3 nucleotides read TGTGCCAGCAGCCAGAGCGGCAGGGGCGATCAGCCCCAGCATTTT. This codes for CASSQSGRGDQPQHF.

The V gene is TRBV10-2, the J gene TRBJ2-7; 15 bases line up with TRBD2. Germline V gene sequence: CDR1 WSHSY, CDR2 SAAADI. The CDR3 runs 16 residues. V shed 2 bases and J 6 bases; nucleotides not matched to a gene: 5. CDR3 bases: TGCGCCAGCAGTGAGGTCTTGGGACTAGCGGGAGGCGAGCAGTACTTC. Amino acid sequence: CASSEVLGLAGGEQYF.

This clone came up once. The DNA for the CDR3 is TGTGCCAGCAGTTTTTGGGGGGGGCGCACAGATACGCAGTATTTT. Its translation is CASSFWGGRTDTQYF. The chain uses TRBV27 and TRBJ2-3; possible D gene TRBD2, 7 bases. The CDR3 is 15 amino acids. V was clipped by 3 bases and J by 1 base, with 11 bases between them. Looked up from germline, CDR1 is MNHEY and CDR2 is SMNVEV (reference sequence).

The CDR3 DNA reads as TGTGCCAGCAGTGGATCACTAGCGGAGGTAACCTACGAGCAGTACTTC. Translated: CASSGSLAEVTYEQYF. The chain recombines TRBV2 with TRBJ2-7, with 8 bases matching TRBD2. J gave up 2 bases and V 4 bases, and 10 bases lay outside the gene matches. The CDR3 has 16 residues. In germline, CDR1 is SNHLY, CDR2 FYNNEI. Drawing the rest from reference TRBV2 and TRBJ2-7, the complete variable domain is EPEVTQTPSHQVTQMGQEVILRCVPISNHLYFYWYRQILGQKVEFLVSFYNNEISEKSEIFDDQFSVERPDGSNFTLKIRSTKLEDSAMYFCASSGSLAEVTYEQYFGPGTRLTVT.

This sequence joins TRBV19 and TRBJ1-1; weak D call: TRBD1 (6 bases). Looked up from germline, CDR1 is LNHDA and CDR2 is SQIVND (reference sequence). The CDR3 is 15 amino acids. V gave up 6 bases and J gave up 0 bases, with 14 bases separating them. For the CDR3, the DNA is TGTGCCAGTAGACCTCAGGACAGTGTGAACACTGAAGCTTTCTTT. Translated, it gives CASRPQDSVNTEAFF. The full variable domain, rest sourced from reference TRBV19 and TRBJ1-1, is DGGITQSPKYLFRKEGQNVTLSCEQNLNHDAMYWYRQDPGQGLRLIYYSQIVNDFQKGDIAEGYSVSREKKESFPLTVTSAQKNPTAFYLCASRPQDSVNTEAFFGQGTRLTVV.

The genes are TRBV27 and TRBJ2-1, with TRBD1 matching over 7 bases. This CDR3 has 16 residues. CDR1 and CDR2 from the germline V gene are MNHEY and SMNVEV (reference sequence). V was clipped by 2 bases and J by 6 bases; unmatched bases: 10. CDR3 region: CASSLVGQTTFNEQFF. CDR3 in DNA: TGTGCCAGCAGTTTAGTGGGACAGACAACATTCAATGAGCAGTTCTTC.

The chain uses TRBV2 and TRBJ1-6, with TRBD1 matching 10 bases. CDR1 is SNHLY and CDR2 is FYNNEI in the germline V gene. CDR3 size: 19 residues. Trimming cost V 4 bases and J 6 bases; bases outside gene matches: 15. The CDR3: CASSATKPGQGIGNSPLHF. DNA for the CDR3: TGTGCCAGCAGTGCCACCAAACCGGGACAGGGGATCGGTAATTCACCCCTCCACTTT.

In its sample, this clone was seen once. The V and J genes are TRBV29-1 and TRBJ2-5, with 10 positions matching TRBD1. The CDR3 has 14 amino acids. The V segment lost 4 bases and the J segment 5 bases; nucleotides outside the gene matches: 7. Per germline, CDR1 SQVTM and CDR2 ANQGSEA. CDR3 nucleotides: TGCAGCGTTGCCGGGACAGGGGACCGGGAGACCCAGTACTTC. Amino acids: CSVAGTGDRETQYF.

The chain recombines TRBV7-2 with TRBJ1-1, with D tentatively TRBD1 (5 bases). CDR1 SGHTA and CDR2 FQGNSA come from the germline V gene. Trimming cost V 1 base and J 4 bases, with 10 bases left between them. The CDR3 length is 14 residues. In nucleotides, the CDR3 is TGTGCCAGCAGCTTAGTGAAGGGGTTCACTGAAGCTTTCTTT. Protein sequence: CASSLVKGFTEAFF.